This is a list of T cell receptor beta chains from one sample in a study of cytomegalovirus exposure and HLA in healthy donors. Sequencing used immunoSEQ multiplex PCR; TCRdb keeps in-frame clones, though not all of them. The table records fewer than 120,000 clones, approximately 90% of them present only once. The sequenced material came from PBMCs. These TCRs come from a woman in her twenties or thirties in good health and CMV-seropositive. The CDR3 runs from the conserved cysteine through the conserved F or W. D genes are given only for firm matches. Clone size is not always given. Where it is, it says once, few, many or a class for expanded clones.

CDR3nt,CDR3aa,j_gene,abundance,d_gene,v_gene
TGTGCCAGCAGCAGTAACAGGGGGCTTAACACCGGGGAGCTGTTTTTT,CASSSNRGLNTGELFF,TRBJ2-2,-,TRBD1,TRBV13
TGTGCCAGCAGTCTACTAGCGGGGGCCCAAGAGACCCAGTACTTC,CASSLLAGAQETQYF,TRBJ2-5,few,TRBD2,TRBV2
TGTGCCAGCAGCCAAGACAGGGCCCGTCAGCCCCAGCATTTT,CASSQDRARQPQHF,TRBJ1-5,-,-,TRBV4-2
TGTGCCATCAGTAGACAGACTAGCGGGGCCAATGAGCAGTTCTTC,CAISRQTSGANEQFF,TRBJ2-1,-,TRBD2,TRBV10-3
TGTGCCAGCAGTGACTTACAGGGGCCCTACGAGCAGTACTTC,CASSDLQGPYEQYF,TRBJ2-7,few,TRBD1,TRBV6-1
TGTGCCAGCGCGAGCCTGGGAGGGACTGAAGCTTTCTTT,CASASLGGTEAFF,TRBJ1-1,few,-,TRBV13
TGTGCCAGCACCCCGACAGGGGACAATTCACCCCTCCACTTT,CASTPTGDNSPLHF,TRBJ1-6,-,TRBD1,TRBV6-1
TGTGCCAGCTCACTTTCGGACAGACATCAAGAGACCCAGTACTTC,CASSLSDRHQETQYF,TRBJ2-5,-,-,TRBV18
TGTGCCAGCAGCCTAAGAGTGGGGGCACTGGACTATGGCTACACCTTC,CASSLRVGALDYGYTF,TRBJ1-2,-,-,TRBV11-2
TGTGCCTGGAGACTAGGGGGGGCCACAGATACGCAGTATTTT,CAWRLGGATDTQYF,TRBJ2-3,-,-,TRBV30
TGTGCCAGCAGCCCGACAGGGGTACGCTCCTACAATGAGCAGTTCTTC,CASSPTGVRSYNEQFF,TRBJ2-1,-,TRBD1,TRBV5-4
TGTGCCAGCAGCCCGAGGGACAATGTGAGAACCCAGTACTTC,CASSPRDNVRTQYF,TRBJ2-5,once,-,TRBV14
TGTGCCAGCATGGGACAGGGACCAAATGAGCAGTTCTTC,CASMGQGPNEQFF,TRBJ2-1,-,TRBD1,TRBV5-6
TGTGCCAGCAGCGCCGGGACAGGGAGTTACGAGCAGTACTTC,CASSAGTGSYEQYF,TRBJ2-7,-,TRBD1,TRBV2
TGTGCCAGCAGCTTAGGGCTTAGGCGGGAGGGGGGATCTGAGCAGTTCTTC,CASSLGLRREGGSEQFF,TRBJ2-1,-,TRBD2,TRBV7-6
TGTGCCAGCAGTGCCCGACTAGCGGGGGGTTCCAATTACGAGCAGTACTTC,CASSARLAGGSNYEQYF,TRBJ2-7,-,TRBD2,TRBV2
TGTGCCTGGAGTGCACCAGCGGGGTTAGCCTCCTACGAGCAGTACTTC,CAWSAPAGLASYEQYF,TRBJ2-7,-,TRBD2,TRBV30
TGTGCCAGCAGCAGAACTAGCGGGGGGCCGAACACCGGGGAGCTGTTTTTT,CASSRTSGGPNTGELFF,TRBJ2-2,once,TRBD2,TRBV11-2
TGCGCCAGCAGCCAAGATTGGCGGGTATTCACAGATACGCAGTATTTT,CASSQDWRVFTDTQYF,TRBJ2-3,-,-,TRBV4-3
TGTGCCAGCAGCTCCCTGGGGACAGGGTTCTACGAGCAGTACTTC,CASSSLGTGFYEQYF,TRBJ2-7,-,TRBD1,TRBV5-6
TGTGCCAGCAGTTTGGGGGCGGGGGGGCGGTACGAGCAGTACTTC,CASSLGAGGRYEQYF,TRBJ2-7,-,TRBD2,TRBV27
TGTGCCAGCAGTTCCCTCAGAGGACAGGGCCTGAACGAGCAGTACTTC,CASSSLRGQGLNEQYF,TRBJ2-7,-,TRBD1,TRBV28
TGTGCCAGCAGCCCCCATAGGAGTGAGGGGGGGAAACTGTTTTTT,CASSPHRSEGGKLFF,TRBJ1-4,-,-,TRBV4-2
TGTGCCAGCAGTTTGACTAGTCATCATGAGCAGTTCTTC,CASSLTSHHEQFF,TRBJ2-1,-,-,TRBV2
TGTGCCAGCAAAACCCCAGGCGCCTATGGCTACACCTTC,CASKTPGAYGYTF,TRBJ1-2,-,-,TRBV5-6
TGTGCCAGCAGTTACTCCCAGGGCTATGAGCAGTTCTTC,CASSYSQGYEQFF,TRBJ2-1,-,-,TRBV6-5
TGTGCCAGCAGCCGGACAGTGCCTAGAGATACGCAGTATTTT,CASSRTVPRDTQYF,TRBJ2-3,-,-,TRBV14
TGCGCCAGCAGCTTCCGTTCAGCGGGGGGTACCAATGAGCAGTTCTTC,CASSFRSAGGTNEQFF,TRBJ2-1,-,TRBD2,TRBV4-1
TGTGCCAGCAGTGAATCCCCGGACAGGGGCTATGAGCAGTACTTC,CASSESPDRGYEQYF,TRBJ2-7,-,TRBD1,TRBV25-1
TGTGCCAGCAGCTTTAGTTCTGGGGCCAACGTCCTGACTTTC,CASSFSSGANVLTF,TRBJ2-6,-,-,TRBV5-6
TGTGCCAGCAGCGTGGGCAGGGTCAATGAGCAGTTCTTC,CASSVGRVNEQFF,TRBJ2-1,-,-,TRBV9
TGTGCCAGCAGGGCGGGCACTGAAGCTTTCTTT,CASRAGTEAFF,TRBJ1-1,few,-,TRBV2
TGTGCCTGGACCCCGGGGAGGGGAAGGAACTATGGCTACACCTTC,CAWTPGRGRNYGYTF,TRBJ1-2,-,-,TRBV30
TGTGCCATCAGTGCGACAGGGGGCGCTTCGGATACGCAGTATTTT,CAISATGGASDTQYF,TRBJ2-3,once,TRBD1,TRBV10-3
TGTGCCAGCAGCGATGGGAGCGGGGAGCTGTTTTTT,CASSDGSGELFF,TRBJ2-2,-,-,TRBV9
TGTGCCAGCAGTTACGTCAGCGGCTACGAGCAGTACTTC,CASSYVSGYEQYF,TRBJ2-7,-,-,TRBV6-5
TGTGCCGTTTTAGCGGCGAACACCGGGGAGCTGTTTTTT,CAVLAANTGELFF,TRBJ2-2,-,-,TRBV10-3
TGTGCCAGCAGTCCCTCCCGAGGGGGCAACACTGAAGCTTTCTTT,CASSPSRGGNTEAFF,TRBJ1-1,-,TRBD1,TRBV27
TGCGCCAGCAGCTTGGGTCCGACTAGCGGGAGAGACAATGAGCAGTTCTTC,CASSLGPTSGRDNEQFF,TRBJ2-1,-,TRBD2,TRBV5-1
TGTGCCAGCAGTGTTAACCAAGAGACCCAGTACTTC,CASSVNQETQYF,TRBJ2-5,-,-,TRBV2
TGTGCCAGCAGCCTCAGGGACAAGTTGAACACCGGGGAGCTGTTTTTT,CASSLRDKLNTGELFF,TRBJ2-2,-,-,TRBV7-2
TGTGCCAGCAGCCCGAGTCCCCAAGAGACCCAGTACTTC,CASSPSPQETQYF,TRBJ2-5,-,-,TRBV9
TGTGCCAGCAGCTCCGCGGACAGGGGAGAAGAGACCCAGTACTTC,CASSSADRGEETQYF,TRBJ2-5,-,TRBD1,TRBV7-9
TGTGCCAGCGCTAACACGCCGGGACAAGGGTTAGGCAACAATGAGCAGTTCTTC,CASANTPGQGLGNNEQFF,TRBJ2-1,-,-,TRBV19
TGTGCCTGGAGTGTACGGGACAGAGGAGCTTTCTTT,CAWSVRDRGAFF,TRBJ1-1,-,TRBD1,TRBV30
TGTGCCTGGAGTGCCGGACAGGGATATGGCTACACCTTC,CAWSAGQGYGYTF,TRBJ1-2,-,TRBD1,TRBV30
TGTGCCAGCAGCTACGGGACTGCCGCCTATGGCTACACCTTC,CASSYGTAAYGYTF,TRBJ1-2,once,-,TRBV6-5
TGTGCCAGCAGCTTGCTAATCAAGAGCGGTCCCAACACCGGGGAGCTGTTTTTT,CASSLLIKSGPNTGELFF,TRBJ2-2,once,-,TRBV5-6
TGTGCCAGCAGCTCCAGGGGGAACACTGAAGCTTTCTTT,CASSSRGNTEAFF,TRBJ1-1,-,-,TRBV11-3
TGCGCCAGCAGCCAAGATCACCACGGCAGGGGTTCTGGCTACACCTTC,CASSQDHHGRGSGYTF,TRBJ1-2,once,-,TRBV4-3